The following is a T cell receptor (beta chain) sequence with its context. The sample originates from a study of blood T cell repertoires in COVID-19. Germline trimming cut 6 bases from V and 1 base from J; bases unmatched to any gene: 3. The V gene's germline CDR1 is MNHNY and CDR2 SVGAGI (reference sequence). CDR3 length equals 15 residues. TCRdb's copy holds only in-frame clones and misses some; the assay was immunoSEQ multiplex PCR. The repertoire consists of fewer than 130,000 clones, with about 80% occurring once and the leading ten covering 3.8%. This sequence originates from a woman of 80 years or more with acute or convalescent COVID-19. The genes are TRBV6-6 and TRBJ2-7; TRBD2 matches 13 bases. Specimen: peripheral blood. In DNA form, the CDR3 reads TGTGCCAGCAGACCGGGACTAGCGGGGTCCTACGAGCAGTACTTC. Translating it yields CASRPGLAGSYEQYF.